The 22 T cell receptor beta chains below were found in one sample sequenced in a study of T-cell reconstitution after alpha-beta-depleted transplantation in children (dated by TCRdb to 2016 to 2017). Libraries were prepared through PCR. Data came from an Illumina HiSeq 2500. To normalize quantification of the TCRbeta repertoire, the TCR libraries were built with molecular barcoding that relied on unique molecular identifiers. Clones were called with MiXCR by TCRdb after fastp trimmed the public reads at Q25, and only in-frame beta chains were retained. Entries that share a CDR3 protein sequence are merged under the most common genes and DNA. A total of hundreds of thousands of distinct CDR3 sequences appear in this sample, approximately 20% of them only once. Of the sample, 2.5% to 4% falls within the top ten clones. Sequenced material: PBMCs from the stem cell graft donor, taken from the stem cell graft. The source of these receptors is a human donor who donated a stem cell graft to a child with acute lymphoblastic leukemia.

Only a few counts were recorded for this clonotype. The chain employs TRBV11-1 and TRBJ2-2; D is perhaps TRBD1 (6 bases). Between the trimmed V and J ends, which lost 2 bases and 2 bases, there was a span of 18 bases. The CDR3 is 18 residues long. The germline gives CDR1 SGHAT, CDR2 FQDESV (reference sequence). In DNA form, the CDR3 reads TGTGCCAGCAGCTTAAGAGACAAAACAGGGTTCAACACCGGGGAGCTGTTTTTT. This gives the protein CASSLRDKTGFNTGELFF.

The CDR3, as DNA: TGTGCCAGCAGTGCCTCCGGGACAGGGAACACTGAAGCTTTCTTT. Translated, it gives CASSASGTGNTEAFF. The V and J genes are TRBV27 and TRBJ1-1, with 8 bases that match TRBD1. The CDR3 covers 15 residues. The germline CDR1 and CDR2 sequences are MNHEY and SMNVEV (reference sequence). V was clipped by 5 bases and J by 1 base; unmatched bases: 6.

This clonotype came up a few times. The chain joins TRBV4-2 to TRBJ2-3; D is ambiguous. Trimming stripped 0 bases from V and 3 bases from J, with 4 bases between. The length of the CDR3 is 13 residues. Germline CDR1 reads LGHNA; CDR2 reads YNFKEQ. CDR3 sequence reads: CASSQEETDTQYF. The CDR3 DNA reads as TGTGCCAGCAGCCAAGAGGAAACAGATACGCAGTATTTT.

This clonotype was found a few times. The rearrangement uses TRBV3-1 and TRBJ2-7; TRBD1 agrees at 7 bases. The junction had 9 bases not matched to a gene; V was cut back by 8 bases and J by 5 bases. Germline CDR1 and CDR2: LGHDT and YNNKEL (reference sequence). CDR3 size: 13 residues. The CDR3 reads CASATTGAHEQYF. The DNA for the CDR3 is TGTGCCAGCGCTACCACAGGGGCTCACGAGCAGTACTTC.

The chain combines TRBV5-1 with TRBJ1-1, with a weak D call TRBD1 (6 bases). The CDR3 contains 15 residues. Germline loops: CDR1 SGHRS, CDR2 YFSETQ. V was shortened by 3 bases and J by 2 bases, with 14 bases between the two germline ends. In DNA, the CDR3 is TGCGCCAGCAGCTCACAGGGAAAAGTAAACACTGAAGCTTTCTTT. This sequence encodes CASSSQGKVNTEAFF.

V usage is TRBV29-1 and J usage is TRBJ2-3; 13 nucleotides match TRBD2. The trim removed 5 bases at V and 1 base at J, leaving 6 bases unmatched. The germline CDR1 and CDR2 sequences are SQVTM and ANQGSEA. The CDR3 runs 16 residues. In DNA, the CDR3 is TGCAGCGTTCCCGGGACTAGCGGGGTTGGCACAGATACGCAGTATTTT. Its protein product is CSVPGTSGVGTDTQYF.

The chain couples TRBV5-1 to TRBJ2-3; TRBD2 matches 9 bases. The germline V gene has CDR1 SGHRS and CDR2 YFSETQ. V lost 1 base to trimming and J lost 4 bases; unmatched junction nucleotides: 7. The CDR3 extends over 16 amino acids. The CDR3 loop reads CASSLRAGGSADTQYF. For the CDR3, the DNA is TGCGCCAGCAGCTTGCGCGCGGGAGGGAGTGCAGATACGCAGTATTTT.

This clonotype was seen more than once but under ten times. The chain combines TRBV10-2 with TRBJ2-1, with no clear D. Germline V gene sequence: CDR1 WSHSY, CDR2 SAAADI. This CDR3 spans 12 amino acids. The V gene lost 6 bases and the J gene lost 5 bases, with 8 bases spanning the gap. The CDR3 DNA reads TGCGCCAGCAGGGACCCAAACAATGAGCAGTTCTTC. This codes for CASRDPNNEQFF.

The chain has TRBV5-1 and TRBJ2-1; D might be TRBD2 (5 bases). V was shortened by 1 base and J by 8 bases, with 13 bases between the two germline ends. The germline V gene has CDR1 SGHRS and CDR2 YFSETQ. The CDR3 runs 14 residues. The DNA of the CDR3 is TGCGCCAGCAGCTTGCCGACTACCGGGTATGAGCAGTTCTTC. It codes for CASSLPTTGYEQFF.

The sample holds a few counts of this clonotype. The V call is TRBV5-1, the J call TRBJ1-3; D may be TRBD1 (6 bases). Trimming took 5 bases from V and 4 from J, leaving 10 bases between them. There are 13 residues in the CDR3. Germline V gene lookup returns CDR1 SGHRS and CDR2 YFSETQ. CDR3 nucleotide sequence: TGCGCCAGCAGTTCCGACAGGGGAAACACCATATATTTT. It codes for CASSSDRGNTIYF.

The gene calls are TRBV12-3 or TRBV12-4 and TRBJ2-5; 12 nucleotides agree with TRBD2. CDR3 length: 16 residues. Trimming took 3 bases from V and 5 from J; bases not matched to a gene: 7. The CDR3 DNA is TGTGCCAGCAGTTTTGAGACTAGCGGGAGTTCGGAGACCCAGTACTTC. Encoded protein: CASSFETSGSSETQYF.

Written as DNA, the CDR3 is TGTGCCAGCTCGACGCAGGCAACTAATGAAAAACTGTTTTTT. It encodes CASSTQATNEKLFF. This chain uses TRBV27 with TRBJ1-4; D remains ambiguous. Germline V gives CDR1 MNHEY, CDR2 SMNVEV (reference sequence). The V end lost 8 bases, the J end lost 0 bases, and 10 bases lay between the germline ends. The CDR3 covers 14 residues.

This clonotype appeared a few times. This chain uses TRBV5-1 with TRBJ1-2; D not certain. Germline lookup yields CDR1 SGHRS and CDR2 YFSETQ. This CDR3 is 13 amino acids long. The germline V and J ends were trimmed by 0 bases and 8 bases, with 11 bases remaining between them. In nucleotides, the CDR3 is TGCGCCAGCAGCTTGGGATTGGAGGACGGCTACACCTTC. Its protein product is CASSLGLEDGYTF.

This clonotype occurred a few times. The chain combines TRBV12-3 or TRBV12-4 with TRBJ2-1; the match to TRBD2 covers 8 bases. V was pared by 10 bases and J by 8 bases, with 16 bases of the junction left unmatched. The CDR3 contains 15 residues. The CDR3 DNA follows: TGTGCCACCAAACCTCCGGGACTAGTGGTGGATGAGCAGTTCTTC. Translating it yields CATKPPGLVVDEQFF.

The rearrangement uses TRBV27 and TRBJ2-7; D is perhaps TRBD1 or TRBD2 (6 bases each). The CDR3 has 14 residues. Per germline, CDR1 MNHEY and CDR2 SMNVEV (reference sequence). Trimming took 3 bases from V and 3 from J, leaving 12 bases between them. This chain's CDR3 is CASSFGGRIYEQYF. In nucleotides, the CDR3 is TGTGCCAGCAGTTTTGGGGGGCGGATCTACGAGCAGTACTTC.

The V gene is TRBV27, the J gene TRBJ2-7, with D unresolved. The CDR3 is 14 amino acids. The V gene lost 0 bases and the J gene lost 3 bases, with 9 bases spanning the gap. Looked up from germline, CDR1 is MNHEY and CDR2 is SMNVEV (reference sequence). The CDR3 loop is CASSLSVANYEQYF. CDR3 nucleotides: TGTGCCAGCAGTTTATCGGTGGCTAACTACGAGCAGTACTTC.

This sequence joins TRBV6-1 and TRBJ1-1; D may be TRBD1 (6 bases). CDR3 length equals 14 residues. Germline CDR1 and CDR2: MNHNS and SASEGT. Trimming removed 4 bases from V and 6 bases from J, with 15 bases in between. The CDR3 spells CASSVRGETAEAFF. CDR3 coding DNA: TGTGCCAGCAGTGTCAGGGGAGAAACGGCTGAAGCTTTCTTT.

The chain combines TRBV7-2 with TRBJ2-7, with D perhaps matching TRBD1 (6 bases). The CDR3 sequence is 16 residues long. In germline, CDR1 is SGHTA, CDR2 FQGNSA. V lost 5 bases and J 5 bases, leaving 22 bases between the germline ends. The CDR3: CASSLGGQGPWDEQYF. Written as DNA, the CDR3 is TGTGCCAGCAGCCTAGGCGGTCAGGGGCCCTGGGACGAGCAGTACTTC. The full variable domain, completed using reference TRBV7-2 and TRBJ2-7, is GAGVSQSPSNKVTEKGKDVELRCDPISGHTALYWYRQSLGQGLEFLIYFQGNSAPDKSGLPSDRFSAERTGGSVSTLTIQRTQQEDSAVYLCASSLGGQGPWDEQYFGPGTRLTVT.

This clonotype has a handful of counts. This rearrangement joins TRBV6-5 to TRBJ2-2; possibly TRBD1 or TRBD2 for D (5 bases each). The V end was cut by 2 bases, the J end by 6 bases, with 7 bases between. Germline V gene sequence: CDR1 MNHEY, CDR2 SVGAGI. The CDR3 runs 13 residues. The CDR3: CASSYGTAGELFF. CDR3 sequence (DNA): TGTGCCAGCAGTTACGGGACCGCCGGGGAGCTGTTTTTT.

J is TRBJ2-1 and V is TRBV15, with D maybe TRBD1 (5 bases). The V gene's germline CDR1 is LNHNV and CDR2 YYDKDF (reference sequence). Trimming pared 1 base from V and 7 bases from J, leaving 11 bases between. This CDR3 contains 14 residues. Written as DNA, the CDR3 is TGTGCCACCAGCAGAGTTACAGGTCTAAATGAGCAGTTCTTC. It codes for CATSRVTGLNEQFF.

The CDR3, as DNA: TGCGCCAGCAGCCACACGTCTAGGGACAAAGTGGAGTTGGATACGCAGTATTTT. It yields the protein CASSHTSRDKVELDTQYF. V usage is TRBV4-1 and J usage is TRBJ2-3, with D possibly matching TRBD1 (6 bases). V gave up 3 bases and J gave up 6 bases, with 25 bases separating them. Germline CDR1 MGHRA, CDR2 YSYEKL. This CDR3 is 18 amino acids long.

This chain joins TRBV15 and TRBJ1-5, with no clear D. CDR1 is LNHNV, CDR2 YYDKDF, per germline (reference sequence). This CDR3 has 13 residues. With 8 bases removed from V and 2 bases from J, the gap between germline ends came to 10 bases. CDR3 bases: TGTGCCACCTCTGGGATGGGCAATCAGCCCCAGCATTTT. Translated: CATSGMGNQPQHF.